Shown below are 28 T cell receptor beta chains from a single sample sequenced in a study of blood T cell repertoires in COVID-19. Sequencing used immunoSEQ multiplex PCR; TCRdb keeps in-frame clones, though not all of them. The sample records more than 200,000 clones, about 90% being singletons. Input material: peripheral blood. All receptors come from a man younger than 40 with COVID-19, enrolled during active disease.

The chain employs TRBV10-3 and TRBJ1-4, with D possibly matching TRBD1 (5 bases). The V gene's germline CDR1 is ENHRY and CDR2 SYGVKD. The germline V and J ends were trimmed by 7 bases and 7 bases, with 13 bases remaining between them. This CDR3 region has 13 residues. CDR3 sequence: CAINGGDGEKLFF. The CDR3, as DNA: TGTGCCATCAATGGAGGGGATGGTGAAAAACTGTTTTTT.

The V gene is TRBV2, the J gene TRBJ1-6, with D possibly being TRBD1 (5 bases). This CDR3 is built from 16 residues. V was cut by 6 bases and J by 4 bases, with 16 bases left in between. Germline CDR1 and CDR2: SNHLY and FYNNEI. In nucleotides, the CDR3 is TGTGCCAGCAGCTCAGGAGGGGCAGGATATAATTCACCCCTCCACTTT. It specifies CASSSGGAGYNSPLHF. The full variable domain, its missing parts supplied by reference TRBV2 and TRBJ1-6, is EPEVTQTPSHQVTQMGQEVILRCVPISNHLYFYWYRQILGQKVEFLVSFYNNEISEKSEIFDDQFSVERPDGSNFTLKIRSTKLEDSAMYFCASSSGGAGYNSPLHFGNGTRLTVT.

This chain connects TRBV9 to TRBJ2-1; a possible D gene is TRBD1 (6 bases). This CDR3 has 15 amino acids. From germline, CDR1 is SGDLS and CDR2 YYNGEE. With 1 base removed from V and 5 bases from J, the gap between germline ends came to 13 bases. The DNA for the CDR3 is TGTGCCAGCAGCGTACATGGACAGCAAGACAATGAGCAGTTCTTC. This translates into CASSVHGQQDNEQFF. Full variable domain (remainder filled in from reference TRBV9 and TRBJ2-1): DSGVTQTPKHLITATGQRVTLRCSPRSGDLSVYWYQQSLDQGLQFLIQYYNGEERAKGNILERFSAQQFPDLHSELNLSSLELGDSALYFCASSVHGQQDNEQFFGPGTRLTVL.

A single count supports this clone. The chain joins TRBV29-1 to TRBJ2-1; maybe TRBD1 (7 bases). CDR3 size: 13 residues. Trimming removed 7 bases at V and 1 base at J, with 11 bases between. Germline-derived CDR1 and CDR2 are SQVTM and ANQGSEA. For the CDR3, the DNA is TGCAGCGCCCAGGGGGGTTCCTACAATGAGCAGTTCTTC. Translation: CSAQGGSYNEQFF.

V usage is TRBV11-3 and J usage is TRBJ2-1; TRBD2 agrees at 7 bases. Germline trimming cut 0 bases from V and 2 bases from J; bases unmatched to any gene: 10. Per germline, CDR1 SGHNT and CDR2 YENEEA. This CDR3 has 18 residues. The CDR3: CASSLDQGGSSTYNEQFF. Written as DNA, the CDR3 is TGTGCCAGCAGCTTAGATCAGGGAGGGAGTAGTACCTACAATGAGCAGTTCTTC.

The rearrangement joins TRBV28 to TRBJ2-7; D ambiguous. The V end was cut by 7 bases, the J end by 2 bases, with 15 bases between. Germline loops: CDR1 MDHEN, CDR2 SYDVKM. This CDR3 spans 14 amino acids. CDR3 protein: CASKSLEVAYEQYF. CDR3 nucleotides: TGTGCCAGCAAAAGTTTAGAGGTTGCCTACGAGCAGTACTTC.

The DNA for the CDR3 is TGCGCCAGCAGCCAAAACAGGGGACTAGCCAAAAACATTCAGTACTTC. Amino acids: CASSQNRGLAKNIQYF. The V gene is TRBV4-3, the J gene TRBJ2-4; weak D call: TRBD1 (7 bases). CDR1 LGHNA and CDR2 YSLEER come from the germline V gene. Trimming left V 2 bases short and J 0 bases short, with 11 bases between. This CDR3 contains 16 residues.

The rearrangement joins TRBV4-1 to TRBJ1-2; 7 bases map to TRBD1. Germline loops: CDR1 MGHRA, CDR2 YSYEKL. This CDR3 contains 15 residues. With 0 bases clipped from V and 4 bases from J, the junction kept 5 bases outside the gene matches. The CDR3 region is CASSQDRGTAYGYTF. The DNA of the CDR3 is TGCGCCAGCAGCCAAGATAGGGGGACAGCCTATGGCTACACCTTC.

The V gene is TRBV6-5, the J gene TRBJ2-1, with 9 bases fitting TRBD1. The germline V gene encodes CDR1 MNHEY and CDR2 SVGAGI. The CDR3 contains 15 residues. The J segment lost 8 bases and the V segment lost 0 bases, leaving 5 bases of the junction unmatched. As DNA, the CDR3 is TGTGCCAGCAGTTACTCCGGACAGGGGTACGATGAGCAGTTCTTC. As protein: CASSYSGQGYDEQFF.

This chain joins TRBV2 and TRBJ1-4; 9 positions match TRBD1. The V and J ends lost 6 bases and 1 base, in that order; junction bases with no gene match: 3. This CDR3 has 15 residues. CDR1 is SNHLY and CDR2 is FYNNEI in the germline V gene. In DNA form, the CDR3 reads TGTGCCAGCAGGGGACAGGGCTTAACTAATGAAAAACTGTTTTTT. This sequence encodes CASRGQGLTNEKLFF.

This clone came up once. At one end, the junction sequence differs from germline, possibly due to a read error. V usage is TRBV7-2 and J usage is TRBJ2-7, with TRBD2 identical over 12 bases. From germline, CDR1 is SGHTA and CDR2 FQGNSA. CDR3 length equals 14 residues. CDR3 coding DNA: TGTGCCAGCAGCTCGACTAGCGGGAGTTACGAGCAGTGCTTC. Residues: CASSSTSGSYEQCF.

This clone was detected once. The rearrangement joins TRBV6-6 to TRBJ1-5, with a tentative D call TRBD1 (6 bases). V was clipped by 6 bases and J by 2 bases, with 11 bases between them. The CDR3 runs to 14 residues. Germline CDR1 is MNHNY and CDR2 is SVGAGI (reference sequence). Written as DNA, the CDR3 is TGTGCCAGCAGCCGCGACAGGCGCAATCAGCCCCAGCATTTT. Translation gives CASSRDRRNQPQHF.

This rearrangement joins TRBV5-4 to TRBJ2-2; 11 bases line up with TRBD2. V was pared by 0 bases and J by 7 bases, with 5 bases of the junction left unmatched. CDR1 SGHNT and CDR2 YYREEE come from the germline V gene (reference sequence). CDR3 length: 16 amino acids. CDR3 amino acids: CASSLALAGGFGELFF. In DNA, the CDR3 is TGTGCCAGCAGCTTGGCTCTAGCGGGGGGTTTCGGGGAGCTGTTTTTT.

About this clone itself: The germline gene is not matched at one end of the junction; a read error may be the cause. The CDR3 DNA reads TGTGCCTGGAGTTATGGACAGGGGGCGGTGTTC. This codes for CAWSYGQGAVF. The chain employs TRBV30 and TRBJ2-7, with 11 bases matching TRBD1. Germline lookup yields CDR1 GTSNPN and CDR2 SVGIG (reference sequence). This CDR3 comprises 11 residues.

The CDR3 loop reads CASSLDPGLTGGYSPLHF. The CDR3 DNA sequence: TGTGCCAGCAGCTTAGATCCGGGACTCACAGGGGGGTACTCACCCCTCCACTTT. The gene calls are TRBV11-2 and TRBJ1-6, with 8 positions matching TRBD1. Trimming took 0 bases from V and 10 from J; bases not matched to a gene: 14. This CDR3 spans 18 amino acids. Germline CDR1 is SGHAT and CDR2 is FQNNGV.

The genes are TRBV7-9 and TRBJ1-2; no clear D. CDR3 length: 13 residues. V lost 1 base, J lost 5 bases, and 8 bases lay in between. Germline V gene sequence: CDR1 SEHNR, CDR2 FQNEAQ (reference sequence). The CDR3: CASSLETRYGYTF. The DNA for the CDR3 is TGTGCCAGCAGCTTAGAAACCAGATATGGCTACACCTTC. The entire variable domain, with the rest obtained from reference TRBV7-9 and TRBJ1-2, is as follows: DTGVSQNPRHKITKRGQNVTFRCDPISEHNRLYWYRQTLGQGPEFLTYFQNEAQLEKSRLLSDRFSAERPKGSFSTLEIQRTEQGDSAMYLCASSLETRYGYTFGSGTRLTVV.

V is TRBV7-2 and J is TRBJ2-7; TRBD2 might be the D (5 bases). Germline V gene data show CDR1 as SGHTA and CDR2 as FQGNSA. This CDR3 is 15 amino acids long. V was clipped by 5 bases and J by 0 bases, with 14 bases between them. Here the CDR3 reads CASSGSRLASYEQYF. The DNA for the CDR3 is TGTGCCAGCAGCGGGAGTAGACTGGCCTCCTACGAGCAGTACTTC.

J is TRBJ1-3 and V is TRBV6-5; 7 positions match TRBD1. V was clipped by 6 bases and J by 3 bases; unmatched bases: 5. The germline CDR1 and CDR2 sequences are MNHEY and SVGAGI. CDR3 size: 14 residues. The CDR3: CASSDRVYGNTIYF. In nucleotides, the CDR3 is TGTGCCAGCAGCGACAGGGTGTATGGAAACACCATATATTTT.

The chain couples TRBV5-1 to TRBJ2-2; D ambiguous. The length of the CDR3 is 12 residues. The ends were cut back, 0 bases at V and 9 bases at J, with 6 bases in the middle. Per germline, CDR1 SGHRS and CDR2 YFSETQ. The CDR3 DNA reads as TGCGCCAGCAGCTTGGAAAACAGGGAGCTGTTTTTT. It encodes CASSLENRELFF.

The table lists this clone with a few counts. The chain uses TRBV5-4 and TRBJ2-2; 14 positions match TRBD2. In germline, CDR1 is SGHNT, CDR2 YYREEE (reference sequence). The trim removed 2 bases at V and 9 bases at J, leaving 3 bases unmatched. CDR3 length equals 15 residues. CDR3 sequence (DNA): TGTGCCAGCAGCTTCGGACTAGCGGGAGGAAGGGAGCTGTTTTTT. Its protein is CASSFGLAGGRELFF.

The chain joins TRBV7-3 to TRBJ2-3; 7 positions agree with TRBD1. Germline loops: CDR1 SGHTA, CDR2 FQGTGA. V lost 5 bases and J lost 6; bases outside the gene matches: 8. The CDR3 is 14 residues long. DNA for the CDR3: TGTGCCAGCAGCAATAGACAGGGCTCGGATACGCAGTATTTT. Translated, it gives CASSNRQGSDTQYF.

The J gene is TRBJ1-6, the V gene TRBV5-4, with unresolved D. V lost 4 bases and J lost 7, with 12 bases in between. Germline V gene lookup returns CDR1 SGHNT and CDR2 YYREEE (reference sequence). This CDR3 spans 14 amino acids. The CDR3 coding sequence is TGTGCCAGCAGCACCACAGAGAGCAATTCACCCCTCCACTTT. Amino acids: CASSTTESNSPLHF.

This clone appeared once. The chain has TRBV18 and TRBJ2-7; 9 bases are shared with TRBD2. The V gene end was trimmed by 5 bases and the J gene end by 3 bases; junction bases not matched to a gene: 5. The CDR3 has 14 amino acids. From germline, CDR1 is KGHSH and CDR2 LQKENI. The CDR3 protein is CASSSTSGFYEQYF. In DNA, the CDR3 is TGTGCCAGCTCATCGACTAGCGGATTCTACGAGCAGTACTTC.

This clone was seen just once. The rearrangement links TRBV7-2 to TRBJ2-7; 10 bases map to TRBD1. The CDR3 length is 16 residues. Germline V gene sequence: CDR1 SGHTA, CDR2 FQGNSA. Losses at the gene ends were 2 bases for V and 2 bases for J; bases not matched to a gene: 6. The DNA of the CDR3 is TGTGCCAGCAGCTTACCCAGGACAGGGGGTCCCTACGAGCAGTACTTC. Encoded protein: CASSLPRTGGPYEQYF.

This chain connects TRBV4-1 to TRBJ1-2; 11 bases fit TRBD1. Losses at the gene ends were 0 bases for V and 3 bases for J; bases not matched to a gene: 6. CDR1 MGHRA and CDR2 YSYEKL come from the germline V gene. The CDR3 is made up of 17 amino acids. The CDR3 coding sequence is TGCGCCAGCAGCCAAGACCGGACAGGGGGCTCGGACTATGGCTACACCTTC. Translated: CASSQDRTGGSDYGYTF.

V and J are TRBV18 and TRBJ2-1; 10 bases align to TRBD2. The CDR3 loop spans 18 amino acids. Germline values: CDR1 KGHSH, CDR2 LQKENI. V shed 3 bases and J 12 bases; nucleotides not matched to a gene: 20. Here the CDR3 reads CASSPTYSSGGQPGRQFF. The CDR3, as DNA: TGTGCCAGCTCACCTACATACTCTAGCGGGGGACAACCTGGTAGGCAGTTCTTC.

This clone was observed once. The genes are TRBV19 and TRBJ2-2, with 14 bases matching TRBD2. The germline CDR1 and CDR2 sequences are LNHDA and SQIVND (reference sequence). The CDR3 totals 18 residues. V lost 3 bases to trimming and J lost 9 bases; unmatched junction nucleotides: 12. The CDR3: CASSIVGLAGGIRWELFF. DNA of the CDR3: TGTGCCAGTAGTATCGTAGGACTAGCGGGGGGTATCCGATGGGAGCTGTTTTTT.

The chain recombines TRBV7-9 with TRBJ2-7, with TRBD1 identical over 9 bases. V was clipped by 3 bases and J by 3 bases; unmatched bases: 9. The CDR3 has 16 residues. The germline gives CDR1 SEHNR, CDR2 FQNEAQ (reference sequence). The CDR3 DNA sequence: TGTGCCAGCAGCTTCGCCCCGGGACAGGGAAGCTACGAGCAGTACTTC. It codes for CASSFAPGQGSYEQYF.